Shown below are 21 T cell receptor beta chains from a single sample sequenced in a study of T cell repertoires in cytomegalovirus infection. For these TCRs, the target antigens are not known. TCRdb redid the calling of the reads with MiXCR, one entry per CDR3 protein. The table shows approximately 260,000 distinct CDR3 sequences, with less than 25% occurring only once. The material was cultured PBMCs, obtained from culture after CMV antigen stimulation. The receptors stem from a human donor in good health (CMV status not recorded). Some clones in this sample may be carry-over from other donors' samples.

This sequence joins TRBV9 and TRBJ2-6; no clear D gene. The germline CDR1 and CDR2 sequences are SGDLS and YYNGEE. The CDR3 spans 15 residues. V was trimmed by 4 bases and J by 1 base, leaving 9 bases between them. The CDR3 is CASSITDSGANVLTF. The CDR3 DNA reads as TGTGCCAGCAGCATAACAGATTCTGGGGCCAACGTCCTGACTTTC.

The CDR3 reads CASSQVGLSEQYF. The CDR3 bases are TGCGCCAGCAGCCAGGTCGGACTATCCGAGCAGTACTTC. The rearrangement joins TRBV4-1 to TRBJ2-7; maybe TRBD2 (6 bases). The germline CDR1 and CDR2 sequences are MGHRA and YSYEKL. The CDR3 sequence is 13 residues long. The V end was cut by 3 bases, the J end by 6 bases, with 12 bases between.

This clonotype appeared many times. This chain links TRBV7-2 with TRBJ2-1; 10 nucleotides agree with TRBD1. From germline, CDR1 is SGHTA and CDR2 FQGNSA. With 0 bases clipped from V and 9 bases from J, the junction kept 8 bases outside the gene matches. This CDR3 is built from 16 residues. The CDR3 DNA follows: TGTGCCAGCAGCTTAGCGCACGGACAGGGGGTTTTTGAGCAGTTCTTC. Translating gives CASSLAHGQGVFEQFF.

This clonotype was seen only a few times. The rearrangement links TRBV6-2 or TRBV6-3 to TRBJ2-5; D call uncertain. Germline CDR1 MNHEY, CDR2 SVGEGT. The CDR3 has 14 residues. The V end lost 2 bases, the J end lost 5 bases, and 12 bases lay between the germline ends. The CDR3 loop reads CASSYRELRETQYF. CDR3 DNA sequence: TGTGCCAGCAGTTACAGGGAACTGCGGGAGACCCAGTACTTC.

This clonotype came up a few times. The rearrangement joins TRBV11-2 to TRBJ1-1; 8 nucleotides align to TRBD1. Germline V gene lookup returns CDR1 SGHAT and CDR2 FQNNGV. J lost 4 bases, V lost 2 bases, and 6 bases had no gene match. The CDR3 spans 15 residues. As DNA, the CDR3 is TGTGCCAGCAGCTTACTCGGACAGGGTGCCACTGAAGCTTTCTTT. It yields the protein CASSLLGQGATEAFF.

The chain is built from TRBV7-9 and TRBJ1-1; D possibly corresponds to TRBD1 (6 bases). Trimming took 3 bases from V and 10 from J, leaving 12 bases between them. Looked up from germline, CDR1 is SEHNR and CDR2 is FQNEAQ (reference sequence). The CDR3 covers 12 residues. DNA for the CDR3: TGTGCCAGCAGCTTCCACAGGGTCGGAGCTTTCTTT. It translates to CASSFHRVGAFF.

This clonotype has a handful of counts. The junction and the germline gene differ at one end; a read error may be behind it. V is TRBV7-7 and J is TRBJ1-5; the D is unclear. The CDR3 runs 16 residues. Germline V gene data show CDR1 as SSHAT and CDR2 as FNYEAQ (reference sequence). The DNA of the CDR3 is TGTGCTAGCAGCTCACGTCACAGTGATAGCAATCAGCCCCAGCATTTT. This sequence encodes CASSSRHSDSNQPQHF.

This clonotype was counted only a few times. The chain employs TRBV11-2 and TRBJ1-5; D is ambiguous. Germline CDR1 SGHAT, CDR2 FQNNGV. V lost 5 bases to trimming and J lost 3 bases, with 8 bases between them. The CDR3 loop spans 13 amino acids. The CDR3: CASSDGYNQPQHF. The CDR3 coding sequence is TGTGCCAGCAGCGACGGGTACAATCAGCCCCAGCATTTT.

This clonotype was counted ten times or more. The genes are TRBV11-3 and TRBJ1-1, with D possibly being TRBD1 (6 bases). The V end was cut by 5 bases, the J end by 7 bases, with 14 bases between. The CDR3 covers 13 residues. The germline gives CDR1 SGHNT, CDR2 YENEEA. CDR3 coding DNA: TGTGCCAGCAGCCCTGGGGGGCGAGATGAAGCTTTCTTT. It codes for CASSPGGRDEAFF.

The chain links TRBV28 to TRBJ2-2, with a weak D call TRBD2 (6 bases). Germline V gene lookup returns CDR1 MDHEN and CDR2 SYDVKM. The V gene lost 4 bases and the J gene lost 3 bases, with 9 bases spanning the gap. The CDR3 sequence is 14 residues long. The DNA for the CDR3 is TGTGCCAGCAGTTACGGGAGCCACACCGGGGAGCTGTTTTTT. Amino acids: CASSYGSHTGELFF.

This clonotype was counted between two and nine times. A much larger clone sits a single nucleotide away, making a read error possible. The chain employs TRBV7-2 and TRBJ2-5, with D perhaps matching TRBD1 or TRBD2 (5 bases each). The CDR3 contains 13 residues. Trimming cost V 4 bases and J 2 bases, with 8 bases left between them. Germline lookup yields CDR1 SGHTA and CDR2 FQGNSA. Written as DNA, the CDR3 is TGTGCCAGCAGCTGGGACGGGCAAGAGACCCAGTACTTC. Translation: CASSWDGQETQYF.

In this sample, this clonotype turned up a few times. The chain links TRBV3-1 to TRBJ2-7, with D uncertain. There are 16 residues in the CDR3. Looked up from germline, CDR1 is LGHDT and CDR2 is YNNKEL (reference sequence). Trimming left V 1 base short and J 1 base short, with 14 bases between. Written as DNA, the CDR3 is TGTGCCAGCAGCCAAGTACTAACAGAGCTATCCTACGAGCAGTACTTC. This codes for CASSQVLTELSYEQYF.

The table lists this clonotype with a few counts. The CDR3: CSAREWDRGKNQPQHF. In DNA, the CDR3 is TGCAGTGCTAGAGAGTGGGACAGGGGAAAAAATCAGCCCCAGCATTTT. This chain connects TRBV20-1 to TRBJ1-5; 10 nucleotides match TRBD1. The J segment lost 4 bases and the V segment lost 0 bases, leaving 6 bases of the junction unmatched. The CDR3 extends over 16 amino acids. Germline assignment: CDR1 DFQATT and CDR2 SNEGSKA (reference sequence).

This clonotype was detected only a few times. The rearrangement uses TRBV7-9 and TRBJ2-1; D is ambiguous. V lost 2 bases, J lost 9 bases, and 11 bases lay in between. The CDR3 totals 13 residues. CDR1 SEHNR and CDR2 FQNEAQ come from the germline V gene (reference sequence). CDR3 DNA: TGTGCCAGCAGCTTACGCCTAGGTGGTGAGCAGTTCTTC. Protein product: CASSLRLGGEQFF. Using reference TRBV7-9 and TRBJ2-1 for the parts outside the CDR3, the full variable domain is DTGVSQNPRHKITKRGQNVTFRCDPISEHNRLYWYRQTLGQGPEFLTYFQNEAQLEKSRLLSDRFSAERPKGSFSTLEIQRTEQGDSAMYLCASSLRLGGEQFFGPGTRLTVL.

This rearrangement joins TRBV11-2 to TRBJ2-2; 10 nucleotides match TRBD2. Per germline, CDR1 SGHAT and CDR2 FQNNGV. V shed 3 bases and J 0 bases; nucleotides not matched to a gene: 7. The CDR3 totals 18 residues. This CDR3 reads CASSFPGTSASNTGELFF. The CDR3 bases are TGTGCCAGCAGCTTTCCCGGGACTAGCGCGTCGAACACCGGGGAGCTGTTTTTT.

This clonotype has ten or more counts. The rearrangement uses TRBV7-2 and TRBJ2-1; perhaps D is TRBD1 or TRBD2 (7 bases each). CDR3 length: 17 amino acids. Germline values: CDR1 SGHTA, CDR2 FQGNSA. The ends were cut back, 4 bases at V and 7 bases at J, with 23 bases in the middle. The DNA of the CDR3 is TGTGCCAGCAGCTCCAGGGGGGGCGGGAGTATCCGGAATGAGCAGTTCTTC. Encoded protein: CASSSRGGGSIRNEQFF. Looking up the rest from reference TRBV7-2 and TRBJ2-1 gives the full variable domain: GAGVSQSPSNKVTEKGKDVELRCDPISGHTALYWYRQSLGQGLEFLIYFQGNSAPDKSGLPSDRFSAERTGGSVSTLTIQRTQQEDSAVYLCASSSRGGGSIRNEQFFGPGTRLTVL.

This clonotype was detected ten times or more. V gene TRBV10-3 combines with J gene TRBJ2-7; 9 nucleotides agree with TRBD2. Per the germline V gene, CDR1 is ENHRY and CDR2 is SYGVKD. V shed 6 bases, J shed 5 bases, and the junction held 11 bases outside the gene matches. The CDR3 loop spans 15 amino acids. The CDR3 spells CAIRAQDSGSHEQYV. The CDR3 DNA reads TGTGCCATCAGGGCTCAAGATAGCGGGAGTCACGAGCAGTACGTC.

This chain joins TRBV7-9 and TRBJ1-1, with TRBD1 identical over 8 bases. The CDR3 sequence is 11 residues long. The V and J ends lost 4 bases and 14 bases, in that order; junction bases with no gene match: 6. Germline-derived CDR1 and CDR2 are SEHNR and FQNEAQ (reference sequence). The CDR3 loop is CASSSGGRAFF. CDR3 coding DNA: TGTGCCAGCAGCTCAGGGGGCCGAGCCTTCTTT.

The sample holds a few counts of this clonotype. V is TRBV28 and J is TRBJ1-4; a weak D match, TRBD1 (5 bases). Trimming removed 5 bases from V and 5 bases from J, with 12 bases in between. The CDR3 runs 14 residues. Germline V CDR1 and CDR2: MDHEN, SYDVKM. CDR3 sequence reads: CASSLGGINEKLFF. The DNA of the CDR3 is TGTGCCAGCAGTCTGGGGGGTATAAATGAAAAACTGTTTTTT.

This clonotype has a count of ten or more. The chain couples TRBV9 to TRBJ2-7; tentatively, D is TRBD1 or TRBD2 (5 bases each). Germline assignment: CDR1 SGDLS and CDR2 YYNGEE. V lost 3 bases and J 3 bases, leaving 13 bases between the germline ends. The CDR3 length is 14 residues. CDR3 loop: CASSATGALYEQYF. The CDR3 DNA is TGTGCCAGCAGCGCGACCGGGGCACTCTACGAGCAGTACTTC.

This clonotype was picked up a small number of times. The chain carries TRBV4-1 and TRBJ2-7; 10 positions match TRBD1. Germline CDR1 and CDR2: MGHRA and YSYEKL. The CDR3 has 15 amino acids. V was clipped by 1 base and J by 3 bases; unmatched bases: 3. CDR3 bases: TGCGCCAGCAGCCAAGCCGGGACAGGGGTCTACGAGCAGTACTTC. Its translation: CASSQAGTGVYEQYF.